Each of the 4 T cell receptor beta chains below was sequenced from the same sample in a study of cytomegalovirus exposure and HLA in healthy donors. Primers included in the PCR were 60 Vbeta and 13 Jbeta primers. Produced via immunoSEQ multiplex PCR; TCRdb's table is partial and in-frame only. The table shows approximately 150,000 clones, with roughly 64% occurring only once. The sequencing sample was made of PBMCs. The receptors stem from a woman aged 25 to 39 in good health and CMV-seropositive.

The CDR3 reads CASSYRDRYEQYF. The CDR3 DNA sequence: TGTGCCAGCAGTTACCGGGACAGATACGAGCAGTACTTC. The chain is built from TRBV6-5 and TRBJ2-7; 7 bases map to TRBD1. The CDR3 loop spans 13 amino acids. The germline gives CDR1 MNHEY, CDR2 SVGAGI. V trimming: 2 bases; J trimming: 4 bases; junction bases outside the gene matches: 2.

This clone has only one observation. The chain combines TRBV30 with TRBJ1-1; D possibly corresponds to TRBD1 (6 bases). Germline loops: CDR1 GTSNPN, CDR2 SVGIG (reference sequence). V lost 8 bases to trimming and J lost 2 bases, with 9 bases between them. CDR3 length equals 11 residues. CDR3 sequence: CALRGNTEAFF. The DNA for the CDR3 is TGTGCCCTCAGGGGTAACACTGAAGCTTTCTTT. The full variable domain, in which reference TRBV30 and TRBJ1-1 provide the parts outside the CDR3, is SQTIHQWPATLVQPVGSPLSLECTVEGTSNPNLYWYRQAAGRGLQLLFYSVGIGQISSEVPQNLSASRPQDRQFILSSKKLLLSDSGFYLCALRGNTEAFFGQGTRLTVV.

In DNA form, the CDR3 reads TGCGCCAGCAGTGAGGGGGCAATCTATGGCTACACCTTC. It specifies CASSEGAIYGYTF. The chain couples TRBV10-2 to TRBJ1-2; a possible D gene is TRBD1 (5 bases). The V gene's germline CDR1 is WSHSY and CDR2 SAAADI. This CDR3 has 13 amino acids. V was clipped by 2 bases and J by 4 bases, with 8 bases between them.

The V and J genes are TRBV29-1 and TRBJ2-5; D gene uncertain. Trimming removed 3 bases at V and 2 bases at J, with 13 bases between. Germline V gives CDR1 SQVTM, CDR2 ANQGSEA. The CDR3 sequence is 14 residues long. The CDR3 is CSVDGQLQQETQYF. The CDR3 DNA follows: TGCAGCGTTGATGGGCAGTTACAGCAAGAGACCCAGTACTTC.